This entry lists 10 T cell receptor beta chains sequenced from one sample in a study of T cells in Graves' hyperthyroidism and ophthalmopathy. RNA transcripts were the template for amplifying TCR beta CDR3 regions. The HTBI primer set drove a first-round RT-PCR of the TCR CDR3. TCRdb passed the multiplex PCR reads through MiXCR, listing each CDR3 protein once. The sample has about 540,000 distinct CDR3 sequences, around 46% seen once. Sequencing was done on a sample of peripheral blood or thyroid tissue (not recorded which). Every receptor here comes from a woman aged 18-29 years with Graves' hyperthyroidism.

This clonotype was counted at least ten times. The chain uses TRBV12-3 or TRBV12-4 and TRBJ1-6, with 7 bases matching TRBD1. CDR3 length: 14 amino acids. With 6 bases clipped from V and 9 bases from J, the junction kept 8 bases outside the gene matches. CDR3 residues: CASRRKGQISPLHF. DNA for the CDR3: TGTGCCAGCAGACGAAAGGGACAGATTTCACCCCTCCACTTT.

This chain connects TRBV7-2 to TRBJ2-2; D unresolved. Trimming removed 6 bases at V and 7 bases at J, with 9 bases between. Germline values: CDR1 SGHTA, CDR2 FQGNSA. The CDR3 runs to 12 residues. CDR3 nucleotide sequence: TGTGCCAGCAGACCCGGCAGCGGGGAGCTGTTTTTT. Its protein product is CASRPGSGELFF.

This clonotype was recorded at least ten times. V and J are TRBV15 and TRBJ1-2, with D unclear. The V gene lost 3 bases and the J gene lost 0 bases, with 8 bases spanning the gap. There are 14 residues in the CDR3. Germline CDR1 and CDR2: LNHNV and YYDKDF (reference sequence). CDR3 nucleotide sequence: TGTGCCACCAGCAGCCGACGGGCTAACTATGGCTACACCTTC. It is translated as CATSSRRANYGYTF.

This clonotype was counted at least ten times. V and J are TRBV12-3 or TRBV12-4 and TRBJ2-5; D gene ambiguous. The CDR3 has 15 amino acids. Trimming stripped 6 bases from V and 5 bases from J, with 19 bases between. CDR3 loop: CASSSRRSLGETQYF. The CDR3 DNA reads as TGTGCCAGCAGCTCCCGGCGTTCCCTGGGGGAGACCCAGTACTTC.

This clonotype was picked up many times. J is TRBJ1-6 and V is TRBV12-3 or TRBV12-4; TRBD1 aligns across 7 bases. V dropped 5 bases and J dropped 9; count of bases not matched to a gene: 10. This CDR3 is 15 amino acids long. As DNA, the CDR3 is TGTGCCAGCAGTCACTCTACAGGGGTTAGTTCACCCCTCCACTTT. Translated: CASSHSTGVSSPLHF.

This clonotype was seen many times. The chain employs TRBV2 and TRBJ1-1; 7 bases align to TRBD1. There are 16 residues in the CDR3. V gave up 6 bases and J gave up 4 bases; unmatched junction bases: 14. Germline V gene data show CDR1 as SNHLY and CDR2 as FYNNEI. Written as DNA, the CDR3 is TGTGCCAGCAGACGCGGGGGGGGACAGTGGGGCACTGAAGCTTTCTTT. It encodes CASRRGGGQWGTEAFF.

As for this clonotype: Lacking the conserved final phenylalanine or tryptophan, this CDR3 likely reflects a read error. The limits of the CDR3 on the DNA are not certain, so only TCRdb's listed CDR3 is given. The chain is built from TRBV10-3 and TRBJ1-1; TRBD1 is taken as the D call from the table, unchecked against the DNA. 12 amino acids form the CDR3, both terminal residues included. Germline V gene lookup returns CDR1 ENHRY and CDR2 SYGVKD. This chain's CDR3 is CAISESQTDTNY.

This clonotype was recorded many times. This rearrangement joins TRBV11-2 to TRBJ1-1; 8 nucleotides align to TRBD1. The V gene's germline CDR1 is SGHAT and CDR2 FQNNGV. This CDR3 contains 16 residues. V trimming: 5 bases; J trimming: 0 bases; junction bases outside the gene matches: 8. This CDR3 is CASSHRQGRMNTEAFF. The CDR3 DNA follows: TGTGCCAGCAGCCACCGACAGGGGAGGATGAACACTGAAGCTTTCTTT. The full variable domain, in which reference TRBV11-2 and TRBJ1-1 provide the parts outside the CDR3, is EAGVAQSPRYKIIEKRQSVAFWCNPISGHATLYWYQQILGQGPKLLIQFQNNGVVDDSQLPKDRFSAERLKGVDSTLKIQPAKLEDSAVYLCASSHRQGRMNTEAFFGQGTRLTVV.

This clonotype has a count of ten or more. The V gene is TRBV6-2 or TRBV6-3, the J gene TRBJ1-5, with TRBD1 as a possible D gene (5 bases). Germline V gene data show CDR1 as MNHEY and CDR2 as SVGEGT. The V gene lost 2 bases and the J gene lost 2 bases, with 10 bases spanning the gap. The length of the CDR3 is 15 residues. Written as DNA, the CDR3 is TGTGCCAGCAGTTACGGGGGTGGGGGCAATCAGCCCCAGCATTTT. It yields the protein CASSYGGGGNQPQHF.

This clonotype has a handful of counts. The chain couples TRBV9 to TRBJ2-6; possibly TRBD1 for D (7 bases). V was cut by 4 bases and J by 2 bases, with 13 bases left in between. The CDR3 runs 16 residues. The germline V gene has CDR1 SGDLS and CDR2 YYNGEE. CDR3: CASSPGGGTGANVLTF. The CDR3 DNA reads as TGTGCCAGCAGCCCAGGAGGGGGCACTGGGGCCAACGTCCTGACTTTC.